The 29 T cell receptor beta chains below all came from one sample that was sequenced in a study of identical twins. TCRdb re-analysed the 5' RACE reads in MiXCR, keeping a single row per CDR3 protein. The sample lists roughly 700,000 distinct CDR3 sequences, 8.5% to 9% occurring once. These sequences were also reported in another study, on yellow fever vaccine responses in identical twins.

Sequenced sample: PBMCs. The receptors were sampled from a woman between 18 and 30 years old in good health.

The sample holds a few counts of this clonotype. V and J are TRBV20-1 and TRBJ2-7; TRBD1 might be the D (5 bases). The CDR3 consists of 14 residues. The V gene lost 0 bases and the J gene lost 2 bases, with 11 bases spanning the gap. The V gene's germline CDR1 is DFQATT and CDR2 SNEGSKA (reference sequence). The CDR3 region is CSARDQRTPYEQYF. The CDR3, as DNA: TGCAGTGCTAGAGATCAGAGGACACCCTACGAGCAGTACTTC.

The chain employs TRBV5-5 and TRBJ2-7; D is unclear. This CDR3 is built from 16 residues. V was shortened by 0 bases and J by 4 bases, with 17 bases between the two germline ends. CDR1 and CDR2 (germline): SGHKS, YYEKEE (reference sequence). CDR3 sequence (DNA): TGTGCCAGCAGCTTGGGAAGGGCCCAAGTTAGGTACGAGCAGTACTTC. This translates into CASSLGRAQVRYEQYF.

J is TRBJ2-3 and V is TRBV20-1, with 12 bases fitting TRBD2. The CDR3 runs to 15 residues. Trimming removed 3 bases from V and 5 bases from J; junction bases left unmatched: 6. Germline V lookup: CDR1 DFQATT, CDR2 SNEGSKA (reference sequence). CDR3 in DNA: TGCAGTGCTAGGACTAGCGGGAGTATTGGAGATACGCAGTATTTT. Translating gives CSARTSGSIGDTQYF.

Ten or more counts support this clonotype. This rearrangement joins TRBV6-6 to TRBJ2-5; tentative D call: TRBD2 (6 bases). The CDR3 has 12 residues. The germline CDR1 and CDR2 sequences are MNHNY and SVGAGI (reference sequence). The V end was cut by 2 bases, the J end by 9 bases, with 10 bases between. The CDR3 reads CASSYAGGAQYF. As DNA, the CDR3 is TGTGCCAGCAGTTACGCGGGCGGGGCCCAGTACTTC.

The CDR3 DNA is TGCAGTGCTACCGGGACTAGCGGAAGCACAGATACGCAGTATTTT. Protein sequence: CSATGTSGSTDTQYF. The chain recombines TRBV20-1 with TRBJ2-3; 11 positions match TRBD2. V shed 4 bases, J shed 0 bases, and the junction held 3 bases outside the gene matches. This CDR3 is 15 amino acids long. Per germline, CDR1 DFQATT and CDR2 SNEGSKA (reference sequence).

This clonotype was counted only a few times. V and J are TRBV25-1 and TRBJ2-5, with D perhaps TRBD2 (5 bases). CDR1 is MGHDK and CDR2 is SYGVNS in the germline V gene. V was trimmed by 2 bases and J by 6 bases, leaving 19 bases between them. The CDR3 contains 16 residues. Here the CDR3 reads CASSEGVGVKTKTQYF. The CDR3 DNA reads TGTGCCAGCAGTGAAGGAGTCGGGGTAAAGACGAAGACCCAGTACTTC.

In its sample, this clonotype was seen a few times. This sequence joins TRBV15 and TRBJ2-7; maybe TRBD2 (6 bases). CDR3 length equals 15 residues. V gave up 4 bases and J gave up 1 base, with 14 bases separating them. The germline gives CDR1 LNHNV, CDR2 YYDKDF (reference sequence). CDR3 amino acids: CATSNTRGWSYEQYF. The CDR3, as DNA: TGTGCCACCAGCAATACCCGGGGGTGGTCCTACGAGCAGTACTTC.

This clonotype was observed once. A clone one base away is much larger, so this may be a read error. Because it lacks the conserved phenylalanine or tryptophan at the end, this CDR3 is likely a read error. The rearrangement joins TRBV29-1 to TRBJ2-4; D possibly corresponds to TRBD2 (6 bases). The CDR3 is 12 amino acids. Trimming shortened V by 5 bases and J by 6 bases, and 11 bases separated the two germline ends. CDR1 and CDR2 from the germline V gene are SQVTM and ANQGSEA. The CDR3 bases are TGCAGCGTTAATCTAGCGAGAAACATTCAGTACCTC. This translates into CSVNLARNIQYL.

This clonotype was counted between two and nine times. The V and J genes are TRBV7-9 and TRBJ2-2; D ambiguous. From germline, CDR1 is SEHNR and CDR2 FQNEAQ (reference sequence). The CDR3 consists of 13 residues. The germline V and J ends were trimmed by 6 bases and 4 bases, with 9 bases remaining between them. The CDR3 reads CASRLTATGELFF. The DNA for the CDR3 is TGTGCCAGCAGGCTTACCGCCACCGGGGAGCTGTTTTTT.

This clonotype turned up a few times. One junction end does not reproduce the germline sequence, and a read error may be involved. This chain connects TRBV6-5 to TRBJ2-1; 8 nucleotides agree with TRBD2. The germline V gene encodes CDR1 MNHEY and CDR2 SVGAGI. CDR3 size: 15 residues. Written as DNA, the CDR3 is TGTGCCAGCAGTTACTCGGGACTAGTGTACAGTGAGCAGTTCTTC. Translation: CASSYSGLVYSEQFF.

There are many counts of this clonotype. The genes are TRBV5-1 and TRBJ2-5, with 9 nucleotides matching TRBD1. V lost 4 bases, J lost 5 bases, and 9 bases stayed unmatched. The CDR3 has 15 residues. Germline CDR1 is SGHRS and CDR2 is YFSETQ. The CDR3 coding sequence is TGCGCCAGCAGCAAGAGGACAGGGGAAGAGGAGACCCAGTACTTC. Translated, it gives CASSKRTGEEETQYF.

The V call is TRBV20-1, the J call TRBJ2-1, with 8 bases fitting TRBD2. Germline V gives CDR1 DFQATT, CDR2 SNEGSKA (reference sequence). With 5 bases clipped from V and 6 bases from J, the junction kept 3 bases outside the gene matches. There are 12 residues in the CDR3. The CDR3 nucleotides read TGCAGTGCTGGACGGGGGGGCAATGAGCAGTTCTTC. Amino acids: CSAGRGGNEQFF.

V and J are TRBV10-3 and TRBJ2-3; maybe TRBD1 (6 bases). V dropped 6 bases and J dropped 6 bases, with 10 bases sitting between them. Germline CDR1 ENHRY, CDR2 SYGVKD. The CDR3 runs 12 residues. In DNA, the CDR3 is TGTGCCATCAGGGACAGTTCGGATACGCAGTATTTT. Its protein is CAIRDSSDTQYF.

At least ten counts were recorded for this clonotype. The chain has TRBV6-6 and TRBJ2-1; D remains unclear. There are 13 residues in the CDR3. Deletions cut 0 bases from V and 8 bases from J, with 8 bases between. Germline V gene data show CDR1 as MNHNY and CDR2 as SVGAGI (reference sequence). The CDR3 DNA is TGTGCCAGCAGTTACTCGGAAACACATGAGCAGTTCTTC. Its protein product is CASSYSETHEQFF.

The V call is TRBV7-2, the J call TRBJ2-5; D perhaps matches TRBD2 (6 bases). Germline CDR1 reads SGHTA; CDR2 reads FQGNSA. The CDR3 sequence is 16 residues long. V was pared by 1 base and J by 7 bases, with 19 bases between. DNA of the CDR3: TGTGCCAGCAGCTTAGGGGCACCACTAGCCTGGGGGACCCAGTACTTC. Translated: CASSLGAPLAWGTQYF.

The V gene is TRBV20-1, the J gene TRBJ2-3; weak D call: TRBD2 (5 bases). CDR1 and CDR2 from the germline V gene are DFQATT and SNEGSKA (reference sequence). This CDR3 contains 12 residues. Trimming removed 6 bases at V and 6 bases at J, with 13 bases between. The CDR3 spells CSAPSTRDTQYF. As DNA, the CDR3 is TGCAGTGCGCCGAGCACTAGGGATACGCAGTATTTT.

The V and J genes are TRBV12-3 or TRBV12-4 and TRBJ2-2, with 16 bases that match TRBD2. The trim removed 5 bases at V and 5 bases at J, leaving 11 bases unmatched. The CDR3 is made up of 19 amino acids. The CDR3 here is CASSPSLGTSGGATGELFF. For the CDR3, the DNA is TGTGCCAGCAGTCCGTCCCTCGGGACTAGCGGGGGGGCAACCGGGGAGCTGTTTTTT.

Only a few counts were recorded for this clonotype. The chain joins TRBV29-1 to TRBJ2-4; TRBD2 is a possible D gene (5 bases). This CDR3 has 11 amino acids. The germline V gene has CDR1 SQVTM and CDR2 ANQGSEA. Trimming took off 3 bases at V and 8 bases at J, with 8 bases between the two ends. The CDR3 reads CSVDKGDIQYF. The DNA for the CDR3 is TGCAGCGTTGACAAGGGAGACATTCAGTACTTC.

This clonotype has a count of ten or more. The chain links TRBV11-3 to TRBJ2-1, with 7 nucleotides matching TRBD1. The V and J ends lost 2 bases and 4 bases, in that order; junction bases with no gene match: 5. CDR3 length: 15 residues. Germline CDR1 is SGHNT and CDR2 is YENEEA. The CDR3 reads CASSLFTGEYNEQFF. Here the CDR3 DNA reads TGTGCCAGCAGCTTATTTACAGGGGAATACAATGAGCAGTTCTTC.

This clonotype was seen only a few times. CDR3 sequence reads: CASSLTDLSYEQYF. DNA for the CDR3: TGTGCCAGCAGCTTAACAGATTTAAGCTACGAGCAGTACTTC. This sequence joins TRBV7-8 and TRBJ2-7; D is ambiguous. Trimming left V 2 bases short and J 3 bases short, with 11 bases between. The V gene's germline CDR1 is SGHVS and CDR2 FQNEAQ. The CDR3 spans 14 residues.

This clonotype was detected only a few times. The chain recombines TRBV7-9 with TRBJ2-7; either TRBD1 or TRBD2 may supply D (5 bases each). The V end lost 5 bases, the J end lost 1 base, and 18 bases lay between the germline ends. CDR3 size: 16 residues. CDR1 SEHNR and CDR2 FQNEAQ come from the germline V gene (reference sequence). This CDR3 is CASSPKGRDASYEQYF. Here the CDR3 DNA reads TGTGCCAGCAGCCCCAAGGGAAGGGACGCTTCCTACGAGCAGTACTTC.

This clonotype was detected only a few times. The J gene is TRBJ2-1, the V gene TRBV7-2, with 7 bases fitting TRBD2. The CDR3 is 14 amino acids. From germline, CDR1 is SGHTA and CDR2 FQGNSA. Trimming at V came to 4 bases and at J to 10 bases, leaving 10 bases not matched to a gene. DNA of the CDR3: TGTGCCAGCAGCTCGCGGGAGCGGCCTATCGAGCAGTTCTTC. This codes for CASSSRERPIEQFF.

This clonotype was picked up a small number of times. The chain recombines TRBV5-4 with TRBJ2-7; D unresolved. The CDR3 has 14 amino acids. Trimming pared 0 bases from V and 7 bases from J, leaving 14 bases between. Germline V gives CDR1 SGHNT, CDR2 YYREEE (reference sequence). CDR3 sequence reads: CASSLDRAPGEQYF. The CDR3 DNA reads as TGTGCCAGCAGCTTGGACCGGGCCCCCGGGGAGCAGTACTTC.

This clonotype has more than one count but fewer than ten. V usage is TRBV12-3 or TRBV12-4 and J usage is TRBJ2-3; D is perhaps TRBD1 (6 bases). Trimming took 6 bases from V and 6 from J, leaving 19 bases between them. The CDR3 runs to 15 residues. The CDR3 protein is CASRRRIQGMDTQYF. The DNA of the CDR3 is TGTGCCAGCAGGCGGAGAATACAGGGAATGGATACGCAGTATTTT.

This clonotype occurred many times. V and J are TRBV12-3 or TRBV12-4 and TRBJ2-7, with D perhaps TRBD1 or TRBD2 (5 bases each). V was shortened by 8 bases and J by 5 bases, with 19 bases between the two germline ends. The CDR3 covers 14 residues. Written as DNA, the CDR3 is TGTGCCAGCGGACATTTTGCGGGCTTGAACGAGCAGTACTTC. Protein: CASGHFAGLNEQYF.

This clonotype was counted many times. The chain couples TRBV9 to TRBJ2-7, with 7 nucleotides matching TRBD1. Per the germline V gene, CDR1 is SGDLS and CDR2 is YYNGEE. There are 14 residues in the CDR3. V shed 8 bases and J 1 base; nucleotides not matched to a gene: 9. The CDR3 loop is CASSRDRDSYEQYF. CDR3 coding DNA: TGTGCCAGTTCCCGTGACAGGGATTCCTACGAGCAGTACTTC.

The chain has TRBV6-2 or TRBV6-3 and TRBJ2-7; D is ambiguous. Trimming shortened V by 8 bases and J by 5 bases, and 13 bases separated the two germline ends. The V gene's germline CDR1 is MNHEY and CDR2 SVGEGT. The CDR3 length is 12 residues. The CDR3 nucleotides are TGTGCCAGCGCCTGGAATGGGAACGAGCAGTACTTC. Amino acid sequence: CASAWNGNEQYF.

This clonotype has more than one count but fewer than ten. V and J are TRBV3-1 and TRBJ2-3; 7 bases are shared with TRBD2. Germline assignment: CDR1 LGHDT and CDR2 YNNKEL (reference sequence). CDR3 size: 15 residues. The V and J ends lost 3 bases and 0 bases, in that order; junction bases with no gene match: 3. The CDR3 coding sequence is TGTGCCAGCAGCCAGAGCGGGACTAGCACAGATACGCAGTATTTT. Translated, it gives CASSQSGTSTDTQYF.

The V and J genes are TRBV4-2 and TRBJ2-1; the D is unclear. Trimming cost V 5 bases and J 1 base, with 24 bases left between them. Looked up from germline, CDR1 is LGHNA and CDR2 is YNFKEQ. This CDR3 region has 19 residues. CDR3: CASSALAKSAGPSYNEQFF. The CDR3, as DNA: TGTGCCAGCAGCGCCCTCGCCAAAAGCGCTGGACCTTCCTACAATGAGCAGTTCTTC.